This T cell receptor (beta chain) was captured in a study of control samples from healthy donors and cancer patients. Sequencing used immunoSEQ multiplex PCR; TCRdb keeps in-frame clones, though not all of them. The table shows roughly 43,000 clones, with less than 95% occurring only once. CDR1 is SNHLY and CDR2 is FYNNEI in the germline V gene. CDR3 size: 10 residues. The germline V and J ends were trimmed by 8 bases and 6 bases, with 7 bases remaining between them. Sequencing was carried out using blood. The chain carries TRBV2 and TRBJ1-1; the D is unclear. This TCR came from a man between 60 and 70 years old in good health. The CDR3 DNA reads as TGTGCCAGCTCTTCGGCTGAAGCTTTCTTT. Translated, it gives CASSSAEAFF.